Shown below are 4 T cell receptor beta chains from a single sample sequenced in a study of OX40 agonist ivuxolimab in advanced cancers. TCRdb's table, derived via immunoSEQ multiplex PCR, lists solely in-frame clones and lacks some. The sample has about 8,300 clones, more than 70% seen once. Sequences were derived from CD4+ or CD8+ T cells sorted from blood, sampled in a trial of the OX40 agonist ivuxolimab. The receptors were gathered from an adult with an advanced solid tumor such as melanoma, head and neck, liver or kidney cancer.

The chain couples TRBV19 to TRBJ1-5, with unresolved D. CDR3 length: 12 amino acids. CDR1 and CDR2 from the germline V gene are LNHDA and SQIVND (reference sequence). V lost 8 bases and J 4 bases, leaving 9 bases between the germline ends. The CDR3 sequence is CASHDPNQPQHF. The CDR3 DNA reads TGTGCCAGTCACGACCCAAATCAGCCCCAGCATTTT. The whole variable domain, remainder taken from reference TRBV19 and TRBJ1-5, is DGGITQSPKYLFRKEGQNVTLSCEQNLNHDAMYWYRQDPGQGLRLIYYSQIVNDFQKGDIAEGYSVSREKKESFPLTVTSAQKNPTAFYLCASHDPNQPQHFGDGTRLSIL.

The chain employs TRBV7-9 and TRBJ1-2; D is ambiguous. The germline gives CDR1 SEHNR, CDR2 FQNEAQ (reference sequence). This CDR3 comprises 12 residues. Trimming shortened V by 1 base and J by 8 bases, and 8 bases separated the two germline ends. In DNA, the CDR3 is TGTGCCAGCAGCTTAGGGTGGCGGGGCTACACCTTC. The encoded protein is CASSLGWRGYTF.

The chain joins TRBV5-6 to TRBJ1-1, with unresolved D. The germline gives CDR1 SGHDT, CDR2 YYEEEE. V gave up 0 bases and J gave up 5 bases, with 8 bases separating them. The CDR3 is 13 amino acids. The CDR3 DNA reads TGTGCCAGCAGCTTGGGGTGGCGGACTGAAGCTTTCTTT. It codes for CASSLGWRTEAFF. Based on the CDR3 plus reference TRBV5-6 and TRBJ1-1, the full variable domain is DAGVTQSPTHLIKTRGQQVTLRCSPKSGHDTVSWYQQALGQGPQFIFQYYEEEERQRGNFPDRFSGHQFPNYSSELNVNALLLGDSALYLCASSLGWRTEAFFGQGTRLTVV.

V is TRBV5-1 and J is TRBJ2-1, with TRBD2 matching over 12 bases. Trimming removed 4 bases from V and 8 bases from J; junction bases left unmatched: 10. The CDR3 sequence is 16 residues long. The germline CDR1 and CDR2 sequences are SGHRS and YFSETQ. In nucleotides, the CDR3 is TGCGCCAGCAGCGGTATTCTAGCGGGGGGGCCCGATGAGCAGTTCTTC. Protein product: CASSGILAGGPDEQFF.